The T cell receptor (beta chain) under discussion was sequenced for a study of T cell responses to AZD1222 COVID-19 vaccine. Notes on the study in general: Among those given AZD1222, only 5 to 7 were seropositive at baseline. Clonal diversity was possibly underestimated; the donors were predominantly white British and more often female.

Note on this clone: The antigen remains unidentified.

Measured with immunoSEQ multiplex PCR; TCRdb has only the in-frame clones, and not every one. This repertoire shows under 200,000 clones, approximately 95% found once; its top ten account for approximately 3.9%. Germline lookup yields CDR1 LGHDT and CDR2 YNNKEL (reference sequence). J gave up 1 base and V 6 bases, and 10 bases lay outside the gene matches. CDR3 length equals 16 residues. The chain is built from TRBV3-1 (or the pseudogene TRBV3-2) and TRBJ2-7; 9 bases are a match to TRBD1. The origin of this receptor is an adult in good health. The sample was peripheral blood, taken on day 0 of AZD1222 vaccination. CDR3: CASSYGQGTGSYEQYF. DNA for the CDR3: TGTGCCAGCAGTTACGGACAGGGGACAGGGTCCTACGAGCAGTACTTC.